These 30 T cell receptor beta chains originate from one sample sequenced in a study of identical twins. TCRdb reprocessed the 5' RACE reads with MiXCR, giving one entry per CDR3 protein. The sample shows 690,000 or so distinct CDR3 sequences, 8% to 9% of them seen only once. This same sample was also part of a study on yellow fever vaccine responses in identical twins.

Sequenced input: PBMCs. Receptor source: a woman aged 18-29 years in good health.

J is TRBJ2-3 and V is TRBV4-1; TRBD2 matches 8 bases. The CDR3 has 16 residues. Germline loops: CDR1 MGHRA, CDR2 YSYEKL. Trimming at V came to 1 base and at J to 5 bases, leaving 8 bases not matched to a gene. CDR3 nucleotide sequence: TGCGCCAGCAGCCAAGTCAATAGCGGGGCTCGAGATACGCAGTATTTT. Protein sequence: CASSQVNSGARDTQYF.

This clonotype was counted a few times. CDR3: CATGGMRGGYNEQFF. The CDR3 nucleotides read TGTGCCACCGGGGGAATGCGGGGGGGCTACAATGAGCAGTTCTTC. The gene calls are TRBV24-1 and TRBJ2-1; 9 nucleotides line up with TRBD2. CDR3 length equals 15 residues. Per the germline V gene, CDR1 is KGHDR and CDR2 is SFDVKD. J lost 3 bases, V lost 9 bases, and 8 bases had no gene match.

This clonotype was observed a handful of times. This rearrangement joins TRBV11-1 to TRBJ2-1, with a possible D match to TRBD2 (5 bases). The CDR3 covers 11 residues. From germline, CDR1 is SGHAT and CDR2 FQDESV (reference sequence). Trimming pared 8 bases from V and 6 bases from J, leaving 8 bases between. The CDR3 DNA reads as TGTGCCAGCCGCCTAGCCAATGAGCAGTTCTTC. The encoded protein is CASRLANEQFF.

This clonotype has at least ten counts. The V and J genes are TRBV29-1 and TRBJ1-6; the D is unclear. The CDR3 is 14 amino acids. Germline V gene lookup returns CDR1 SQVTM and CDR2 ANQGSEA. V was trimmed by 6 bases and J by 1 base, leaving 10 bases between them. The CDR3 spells CSVKSDSYNSPLHF. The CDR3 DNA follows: TGCAGCGTAAAATCAGATTCCTATAATTCACCCCTCCACTTT.

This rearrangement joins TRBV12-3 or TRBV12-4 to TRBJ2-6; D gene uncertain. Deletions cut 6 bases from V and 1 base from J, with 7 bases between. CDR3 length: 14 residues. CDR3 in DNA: TGTGCCAGCAGGAAGAATTCTGGGGCCAACGTCCTGACTTTC. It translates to CASRKNSGANVLTF.

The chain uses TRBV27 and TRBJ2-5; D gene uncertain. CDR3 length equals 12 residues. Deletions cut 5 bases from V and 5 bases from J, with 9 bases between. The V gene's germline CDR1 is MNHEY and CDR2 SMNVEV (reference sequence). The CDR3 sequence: CASSRDLETQYF. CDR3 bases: TGTGCCAGCAGTCGTGATTTGGAGACCCAGTACTTC.

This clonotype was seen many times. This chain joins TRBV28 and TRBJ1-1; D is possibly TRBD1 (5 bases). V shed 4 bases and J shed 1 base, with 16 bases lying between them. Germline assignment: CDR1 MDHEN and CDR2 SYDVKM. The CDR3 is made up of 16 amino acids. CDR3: CASSSVPGPTNTEAFF. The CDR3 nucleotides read TGTGCCAGCAGTTCGGTTCCGGGACCGACGAACACTGAAGCTTTCTTT.

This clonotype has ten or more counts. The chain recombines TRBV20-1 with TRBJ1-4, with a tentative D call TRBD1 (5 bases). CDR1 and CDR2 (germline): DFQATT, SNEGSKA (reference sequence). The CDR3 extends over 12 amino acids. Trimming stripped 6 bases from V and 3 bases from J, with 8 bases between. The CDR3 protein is CSATGPNEKLFF. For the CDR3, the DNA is TGCAGTGCAACAGGTCCTAATGAAAAACTGTTTTTT.

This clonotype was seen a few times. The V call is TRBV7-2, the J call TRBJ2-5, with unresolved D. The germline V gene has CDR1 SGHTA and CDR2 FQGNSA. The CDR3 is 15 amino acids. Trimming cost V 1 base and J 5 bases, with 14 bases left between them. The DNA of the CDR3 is TGTGCCAGCAGCTTAGAAGTTGCAAGGTGGGAGACCCAGTACTTC. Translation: CASSLEVARWETQYF. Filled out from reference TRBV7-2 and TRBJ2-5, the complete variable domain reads GAGVSQSPSNKVTEKGKDVELRCDPISGHTALYWYRQSLGQGLEFLIYFQGNSAPDKSGLPSDRFSAERTGGSVSTLTIQRTQQEDSAVYLCASSLEVARWETQYFGPGTRLLVL.

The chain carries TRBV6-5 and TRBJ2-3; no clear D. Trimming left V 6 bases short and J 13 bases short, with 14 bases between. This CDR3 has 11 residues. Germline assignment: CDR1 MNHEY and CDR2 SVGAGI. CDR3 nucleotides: TGTGCCAGCAGCTCTACATCGGCGGAGTATTTT. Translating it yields CASSSTSAEYF.

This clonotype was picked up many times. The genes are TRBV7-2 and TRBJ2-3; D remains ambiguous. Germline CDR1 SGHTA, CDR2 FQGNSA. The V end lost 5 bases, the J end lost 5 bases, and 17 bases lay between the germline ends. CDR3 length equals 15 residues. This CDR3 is CASSPLRVLRDTQYF. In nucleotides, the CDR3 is TGTGCCAGCAGCCCTCTCCGAGTTCTCAGAGATACGCAGTATTTT.

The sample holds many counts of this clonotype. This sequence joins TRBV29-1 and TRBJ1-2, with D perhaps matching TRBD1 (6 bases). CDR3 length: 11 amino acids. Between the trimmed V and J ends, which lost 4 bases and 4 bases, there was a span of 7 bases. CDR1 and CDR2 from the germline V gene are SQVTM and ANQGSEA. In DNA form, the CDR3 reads TGCAGCGTTGGACAGGTCTATGGCTACACCTTC. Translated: CSVGQVYGYTF.

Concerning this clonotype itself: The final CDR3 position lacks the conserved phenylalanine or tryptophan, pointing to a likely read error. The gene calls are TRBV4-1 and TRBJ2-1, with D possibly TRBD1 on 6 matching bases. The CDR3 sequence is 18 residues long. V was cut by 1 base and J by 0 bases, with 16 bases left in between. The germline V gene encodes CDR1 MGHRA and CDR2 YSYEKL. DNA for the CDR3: TGCGCCAGCAGCCAAGCTACCCACAGGGTTAGCTCCTACAATGAGCAGTTCCTC. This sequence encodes CASSQATHRVSSYNEQFL.

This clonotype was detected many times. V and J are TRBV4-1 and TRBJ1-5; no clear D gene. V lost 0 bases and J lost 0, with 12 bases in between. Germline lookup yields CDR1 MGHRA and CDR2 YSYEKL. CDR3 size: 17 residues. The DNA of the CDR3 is TGCGCCAGCAGCCAAGAGTCTTTCGGATTTAGCAATCAGCCCCAGCATTTT. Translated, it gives CASSQESFGFSNQPQHF.

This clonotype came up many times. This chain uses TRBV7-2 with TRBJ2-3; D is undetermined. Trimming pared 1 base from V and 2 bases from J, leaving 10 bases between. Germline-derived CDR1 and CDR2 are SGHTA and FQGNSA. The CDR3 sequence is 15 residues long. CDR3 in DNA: TGTGCCAGCAGCTTAGGCCGTAGCCCCACAGATACGCAGTATTTT. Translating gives CASSLGRSPTDTQYF.

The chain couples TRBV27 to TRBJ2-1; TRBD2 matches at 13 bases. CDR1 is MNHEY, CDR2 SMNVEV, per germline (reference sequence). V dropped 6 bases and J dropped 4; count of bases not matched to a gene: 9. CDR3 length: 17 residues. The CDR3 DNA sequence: TGTGCCAGCAGCCCCGATAGGACTAGCGGGAGTTACAATGAGCAGTTCTTC. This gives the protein CASSPDRTSGSYNEQFF.

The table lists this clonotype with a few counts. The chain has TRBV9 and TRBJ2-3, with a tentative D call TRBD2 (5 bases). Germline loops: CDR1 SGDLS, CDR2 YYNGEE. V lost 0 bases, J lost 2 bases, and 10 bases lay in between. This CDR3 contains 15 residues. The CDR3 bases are TGTGCCAGCAGCGTAGCCGGGGATAACACAGATACGCAGTATTTT. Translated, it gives CASSVAGDNTDTQYF.

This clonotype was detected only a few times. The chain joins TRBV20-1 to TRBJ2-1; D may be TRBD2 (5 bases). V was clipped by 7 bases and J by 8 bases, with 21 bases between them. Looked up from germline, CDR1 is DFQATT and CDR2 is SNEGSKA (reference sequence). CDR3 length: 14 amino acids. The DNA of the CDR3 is TGCAGTGTCAAGCGGACCCCGGGGAGAGATGAGCAGTTCTTC. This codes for CSVKRTPGRDEQFF.

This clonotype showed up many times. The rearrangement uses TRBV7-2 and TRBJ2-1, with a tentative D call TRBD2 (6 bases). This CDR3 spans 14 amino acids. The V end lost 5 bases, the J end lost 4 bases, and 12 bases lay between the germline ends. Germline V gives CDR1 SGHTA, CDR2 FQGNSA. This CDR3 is CASSVGGLYNEQFF. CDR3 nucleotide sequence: TGTGCCAGCAGCGTAGGAGGACTATACAATGAGCAGTTCTTC.

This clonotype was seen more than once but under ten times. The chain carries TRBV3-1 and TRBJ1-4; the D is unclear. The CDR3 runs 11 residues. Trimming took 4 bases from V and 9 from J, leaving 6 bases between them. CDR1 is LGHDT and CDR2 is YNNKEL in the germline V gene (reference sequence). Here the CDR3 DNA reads TGTGCCAGCAGCCTAAGTCAAAAACTGTTTTTT. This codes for CASSLSQKLFF.

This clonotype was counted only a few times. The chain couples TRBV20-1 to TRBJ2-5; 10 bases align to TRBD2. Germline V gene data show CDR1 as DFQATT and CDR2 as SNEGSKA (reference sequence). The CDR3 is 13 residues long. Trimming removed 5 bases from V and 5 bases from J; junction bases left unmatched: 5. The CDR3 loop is CSAFSSGSETQYF. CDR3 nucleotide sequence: TGCAGTGCTTTCTCTAGCGGGAGTGAGACCCAGTACTTC.

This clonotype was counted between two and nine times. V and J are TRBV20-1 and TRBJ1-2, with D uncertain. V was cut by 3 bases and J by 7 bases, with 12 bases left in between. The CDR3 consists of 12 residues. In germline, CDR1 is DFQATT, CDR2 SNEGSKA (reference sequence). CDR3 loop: CSASGIMVGYTF. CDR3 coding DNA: TGCAGTGCTAGTGGTATTATGGTTGGCTACACCTTC.

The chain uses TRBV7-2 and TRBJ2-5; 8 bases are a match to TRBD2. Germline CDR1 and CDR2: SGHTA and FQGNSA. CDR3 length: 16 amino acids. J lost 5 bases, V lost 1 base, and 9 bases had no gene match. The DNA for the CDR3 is TGTGCCAGCAGCTTAGAAGGGCGTCTAGCGGGCGAGACCCAGTACTTC. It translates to CASSLEGRLAGETQYF.

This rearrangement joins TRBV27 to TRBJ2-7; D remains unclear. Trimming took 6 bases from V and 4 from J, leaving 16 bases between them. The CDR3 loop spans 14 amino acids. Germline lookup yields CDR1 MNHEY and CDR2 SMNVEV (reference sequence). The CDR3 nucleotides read TGTGCCAGCAGAGGGTCACTCGGGTGGTACGAGCAGTACTTC. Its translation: CASRGSLGWYEQYF.

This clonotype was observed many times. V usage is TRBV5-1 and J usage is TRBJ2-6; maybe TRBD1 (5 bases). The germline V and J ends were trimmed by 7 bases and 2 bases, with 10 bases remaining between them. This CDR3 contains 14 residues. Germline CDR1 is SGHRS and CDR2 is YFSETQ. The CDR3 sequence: CASGQTAGANVLTF. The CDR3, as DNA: TGCGCCAGCGGGCAGACAGCTGGGGCCAACGTCCTGACTTTC. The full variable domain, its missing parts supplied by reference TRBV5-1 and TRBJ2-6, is KAGVTQTPRYLIKTRGQQVTLSCSPISGHRSVSWYQQTPGQGLQFLFEYFSETQRNKGNFPGRFSGRQFSNSRSEMNVSTLELGDSALYLCASGQTAGANVLTFGAGSRLTVL.

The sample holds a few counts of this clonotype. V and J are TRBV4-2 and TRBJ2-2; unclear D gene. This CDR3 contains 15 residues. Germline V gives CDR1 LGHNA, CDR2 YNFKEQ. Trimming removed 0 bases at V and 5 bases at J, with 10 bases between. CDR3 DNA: TGTGCCAGCAGCCAAGAATCATCGGTAACCGGGGAGCTGTTTTTT. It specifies CASSQESSVTGELFF.

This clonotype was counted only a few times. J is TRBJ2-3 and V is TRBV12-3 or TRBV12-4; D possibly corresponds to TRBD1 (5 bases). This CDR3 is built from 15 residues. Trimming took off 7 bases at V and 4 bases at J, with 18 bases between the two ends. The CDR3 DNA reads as TGTGCCAGCACCCCACTGGGGCGTTCCCCAGATACGCAGTATTTT. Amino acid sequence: CASTPLGRSPDTQYF.

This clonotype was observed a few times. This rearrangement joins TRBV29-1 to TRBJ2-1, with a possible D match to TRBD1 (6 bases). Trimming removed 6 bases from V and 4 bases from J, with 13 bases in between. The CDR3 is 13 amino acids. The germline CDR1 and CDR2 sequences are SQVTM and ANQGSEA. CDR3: CSVPDTGYNEQFF. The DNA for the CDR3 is TGCAGCGTCCCGGATACAGGGTACAATGAGCAGTTCTTC.

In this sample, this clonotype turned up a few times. CDR3 bases: TGTGCCAGCAGCAAAGCCCGGGACAGGGGGCGAAGAAATAATTCACCCCTCCACTTT. Protein sequence: CASSKARDRGRRNNSPLHF. The chain links TRBV21-1 to TRBJ1-6; no DNA check was done on the table's D call, TRBD1. TRBV21-1 is classified as a pseudogene. The CDR3 has 19 amino acids.

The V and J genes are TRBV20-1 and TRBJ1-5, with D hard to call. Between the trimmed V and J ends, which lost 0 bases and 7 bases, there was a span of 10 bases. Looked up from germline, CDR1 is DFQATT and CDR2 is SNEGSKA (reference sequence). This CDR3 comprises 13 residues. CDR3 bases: TGCAGTGCTAGAGATTCGGAGGACCAGCCCCAGCATTTT. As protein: CSARDSEDQPQHF.